Here is one T cell receptor beta chain with its context. This record comes from a study of blood T cell repertoires in COVID-19. With 5 bases removed from V and 0 bases from J, the gap between germline ends came to 14 bases. Germline V gene lookup returns CDR1 SGHRS and CDR2 YFSETQ. CDR3 length: 15 amino acids. As handled by the study authors: Reference gene primer amplification gave nucleated cell count estimates. The repertoire was sequenced with immunoSEQ multiplex PCR; TCRdb's copy has only in-frame clones and lacks some. The D gene and trimming were derived from the DNA, and the V and J assignments and clone size from that table. The sample includes about 370,000 clones, more than 70% of them seen just once.

Sequencing was performed on peripheral blood. This receptor was obtained from a woman aged 30 to 39 with COVID-19, enrolled during active disease. This sequence joins TRBV5-1 and TRBJ1-1; weak D call: TRBD1 (6 bases). Here the CDR3 reads CASRRGLGVNTEAFF. The DNA for the CDR3 is TGCGCCAGCAGGCGGGGGCTAGGGGTGAACACTGAAGCTTTCTTT.